This T cell receptor (beta chain) was sequenced during a study of CD8+CD57+ T cells in acquired aplastic anemia. Study-level background: The study obtained an average of approximately 3 ug of DNA from sorted CD4+ and CD8+ cells.

Study findings and constraints: The study identified almost 30 CD8+ CDR3 sequences shared by patients and controls.

Looked up from germline, CDR1 is ENHRY and CDR2 is SYGVKD. The CDR3 is 16 residues long. V was clipped by 3 bases and J by 7 bases; unmatched bases: 9. Template material for TCR beta VDJ and CDR3 profiling consisted of genomic DNA. TCRdb reprocessed the reads with MiXCR, giving one entry per CDR3 protein. The repertoire holds 150,000 to 170,000 distinct CDR3 sequences, with less than 60% as singletons. Selection for sequencing was limited to patients who had shown CD8+CD57+ cell expansion by flow cytometry. At blood sampling, none of the patients had yet received therapy. As concerns this clonotype: Its specificity is unknown.

The sequenced sample was sorted CD4+, CD8+, or CD8+CD57+ T cells (not recorded which) from PBMCs. The TCR comes from a human donor with aplastic anemia. The rearrangement joins TRBV10-3 to TRBJ2-2; 9 bases line up with TRBD2. The CDR3: CAISESRGGADGELFF. CDR3 nucleotide sequence: TGTGCCATCAGTGAAAGTCGCGGGGGGGCCGACGGGGAGCTGTTTTTT.